Presented here are 12 T cell receptor beta chains from one specimen sequenced in a study of blood T cell repertoires in COVID-19. TCRdb's copy holds only in-frame clones and misses some; the assay was immunoSEQ multiplex PCR. The profile shows about 90,000 clones, around 87% of them singletons. The sample was peripheral blood. These receptors were taken from a human donor in a cohort sampled during active COVID-19.

This chain connects TRBV6-4 to TRBJ2-3; 11 nucleotides align to TRBD2. The CDR3 length is 14 residues. The trim removed 6 bases at V and 4 bases at J, leaving 3 bases unmatched. Germline CDR1 reads MRHNA; CDR2 reads SNTAGT. The CDR3 protein is CASRTSGGSDTQYF. The CDR3 DNA sequence: TGTGCCAGCAGAACTAGCGGGGGCTCAGATACGCAGTATTTT.

The gene calls are TRBV10-3 and TRBJ1-6; the match to TRBD1 covers 7 bases. The CDR3 totals 13 residues. CDR1 ENHRY and CDR2 SYGVKD come from the germline V gene. Trimming at V came to 5 bases and at J to 9 bases, leaving 4 bases not matched to a gene. The CDR3 region has the DNA TGTGCCATCAGTCCGGGACAGACTTCACCCCTCCACTTT. This gives the protein CAISPGQTSPLHF.

The chain recombines TRBV6-2 or TRBV6-3 with TRBJ2-7; D not certain. The germline V gene has CDR1 MNHEY and CDR2 SVGEGT. Between the trimmed V and J ends, which lost 0 bases and 0 bases, there was a span of 9 bases. CDR3 size: 15 residues. The CDR3 coding sequence is TGTGCCAGCAGTTACTCACCTGGGCACTCCTACGAGCAGTACTTC. Translated, it gives CASSYSPGHSYEQYF.

The DNA for the CDR3 is TGTGCCACCAGCAGAGATCAGGGACTACAACAGCCCCAGCATTTT. Translation: CATSRDQGLQQPQHF. This sequence joins TRBV15 and TRBJ1-5; D might be TRBD1 (5 bases). Trimming left V 0 bases short and J 7 bases short, with 13 bases between. Germline V gene sequence: CDR1 LNHNV, CDR2 YYDKDF (reference sequence). This CDR3 has 15 amino acids.

This chain connects TRBV7-9 to TRBJ2-5, with TRBD1 as a possible D gene (6 bases). Germline lookup yields CDR1 SEHNR and CDR2 FQNEAQ (reference sequence). The CDR3 runs 15 residues. V shed 5 bases and J shed 3 bases, with 16 bases lying between them. The DNA of the CDR3 is TGTGCCAGCAGCCAAAAGGGACAAGGGAAAGAGACCCAGTACTTC. Translating gives CASSQKGQGKETQYF. Complete variable domain (other parts from reference TRBV7-9 and TRBJ2-5): DTGVSQNPRHKITKRGQNVTFRCDPISEHNRLYWYRQTLGQGPEFLTYFQNEAQLEKSRLLSDRFSAERPKGSFSTLEIQRTEQGDSAMYLCASSQKGQGKETQYFGPGTRLLVL.

The rearrangement links TRBV9 to TRBJ2-5, with 7 positions matching TRBD2. Germline V CDR1 and CDR2: SGDLS, YYNGEE. With 3 bases clipped from V and 4 bases from J, the junction kept 6 bases outside the gene matches. This CDR3 contains 14 residues. Here the CDR3 reads CASSAGGTRETQYF. The DNA of the CDR3 is TGTGCCAGCAGCGCCGGGGGGACGAGAGAGACCCAGTACTTC.

Details on this clone: At one of its ends the junction is not consistent with the germline gene, which may arise from a read error. This chain links TRBV7-7 with TRBJ2-7, with 10 nucleotides matching TRBD1. CDR1 is SSHAT and CDR2 is FNYEAQ in the germline V gene (reference sequence). The CDR3 extends over 15 amino acids. Here the CDR3 DNA reads TGTGCTAGCAGCCTAAGGGGGACAGGGGATCACGAGCAGTACTTC. Translating it yields CASSLRGTGDHEQYF.

V is TRBV5-1 and J is TRBJ1-6; TRBD1 matches at 10 bases. The V gene end was trimmed by 2 bases and the J gene end by 7 bases; junction bases not matched to a gene: 3. Germline CDR1 and CDR2: SGHRS and YFSETQ. The CDR3 runs 15 residues. The CDR3 protein is CASSFSGQGNSPLHF. Here the CDR3 DNA reads TGCGCCAGCAGCTTCTCGGGACAGGGGAATTCACCCCTCCACTTT.

This clone was seen a single time. V gene TRBV7-8 combines with J gene TRBJ2-2; 10 nucleotides agree with TRBD2. The CDR3 is 16 residues long. V shed 6 bases and J 1 base; nucleotides not matched to a gene: 5. CDR1 is SGHVS, CDR2 FQNEAQ, per germline. Here the CDR3 DNA reads TGTGCCAGCAGTTCTCTAGCGGGGGTGAACACCGGGGAGCTGTTTTTT. Its translation: CASSSLAGVNTGELFF.

The genes are TRBV5-5 and TRBJ2-3; D may be TRBD2 (5 bases). CDR1 and CDR2 from the germline V gene are SGHKS and YYEKEE (reference sequence). The V and J ends lost 3 bases and 4 bases respectively, with 9 bases between them. The CDR3 has 13 amino acids. CDR3 sequence reads: CASSYGGPDTQYF. The CDR3 DNA reads as TGTGCCAGCAGCTACGGAGGCCCAGATACGCAGTATTTT.

The chain has TRBV5-4 and TRBJ2-7, with 7 bases identical to TRBD2. CDR3 length: 14 residues. Germline CDR1 and CDR2: SGHNT and YYREEE (reference sequence). The V and J ends lost 0 bases and 6 bases, in that order; junction bases with no gene match: 6. In DNA, the CDR3 is TGTGCCAGCAGCTTGGCACGGACTAGGACCGAGCAGTACTTC. Protein: CASSLARTRTEQYF.

V is TRBV28 and J is TRBJ1-6; TRBD1 aligns across 8 bases. Germline assignment: CDR1 MDHEN and CDR2 SYDVKM. This CDR3 contains 18 residues. V shed 5 bases and J 7 bases; nucleotides not matched to a gene: 16. CDR3 DNA: TGTGCCAGCAGTCAAACCCTTGGGACAGGAGGCCGGAATTCACCCCTCCACTTT. Amino acids: CASSQTLGTGGRNSPLHF. Full variable domain (rest looked up from reference TRBV28 and TRBJ1-6): DVKVTQSSRYLVKRTGEKVFLECVQDMDHENMFWYRQDPGLGLRLIYFSYDVKMKEKGDIPEGYSVSREKKERFSLILESASTNQTSMYLCASSQTLGTGGRNSPLHFGNGTRLTVT.